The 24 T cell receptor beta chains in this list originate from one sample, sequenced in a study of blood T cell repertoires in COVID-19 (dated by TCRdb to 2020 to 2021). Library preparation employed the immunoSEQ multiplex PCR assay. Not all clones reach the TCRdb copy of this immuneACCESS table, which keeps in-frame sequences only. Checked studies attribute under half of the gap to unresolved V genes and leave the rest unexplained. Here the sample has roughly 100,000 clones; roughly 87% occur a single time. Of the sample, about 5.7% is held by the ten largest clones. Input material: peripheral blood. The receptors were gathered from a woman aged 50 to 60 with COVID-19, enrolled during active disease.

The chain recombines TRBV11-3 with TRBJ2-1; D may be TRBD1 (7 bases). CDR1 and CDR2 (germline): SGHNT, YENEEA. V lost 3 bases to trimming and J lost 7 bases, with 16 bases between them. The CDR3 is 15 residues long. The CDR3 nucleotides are TGTGCCAGCAGCTTTGTCGATTCAGGGGGGAATGAGCAGTTCTTC. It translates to CASSFVDSGGNEQFF.

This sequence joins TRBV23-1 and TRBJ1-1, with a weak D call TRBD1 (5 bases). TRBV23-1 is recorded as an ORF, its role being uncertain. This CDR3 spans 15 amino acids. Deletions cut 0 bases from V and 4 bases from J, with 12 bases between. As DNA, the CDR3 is TGCGCCAGCAGTCAATCGTGGGGGGGAGGCACTGAAGCTTTCTTT. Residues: CASSQSWGGGTEAFF.

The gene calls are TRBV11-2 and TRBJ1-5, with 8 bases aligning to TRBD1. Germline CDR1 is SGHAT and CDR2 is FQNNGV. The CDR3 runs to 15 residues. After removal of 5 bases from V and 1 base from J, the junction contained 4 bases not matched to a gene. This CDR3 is CASSIQGGSNQPQHF. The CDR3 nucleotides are TGTGCCAGCAGCATACAGGGGGGGAGCAATCAGCCCCAGCATTTT. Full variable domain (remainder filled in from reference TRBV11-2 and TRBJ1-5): EAGVAQSPRYKIIEKRQSVAFWCNPISGHATLYWYQQILGQGPKLLIQFQNNGVVDDSQLPKDRFSAERLKGVDSTLKIQPAKLEDSAVYLCASSIQGGSNQPQHFGDGTRLSIL.

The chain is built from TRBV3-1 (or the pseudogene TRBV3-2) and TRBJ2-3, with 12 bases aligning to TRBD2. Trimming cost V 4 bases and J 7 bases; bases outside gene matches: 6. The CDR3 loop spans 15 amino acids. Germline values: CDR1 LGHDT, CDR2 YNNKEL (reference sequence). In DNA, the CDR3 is TGTGCCAGCAGCCTCGCTAGCGGGGGGGCTAATACGCAGTATTTT. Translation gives CASSLASGGANTQYF.

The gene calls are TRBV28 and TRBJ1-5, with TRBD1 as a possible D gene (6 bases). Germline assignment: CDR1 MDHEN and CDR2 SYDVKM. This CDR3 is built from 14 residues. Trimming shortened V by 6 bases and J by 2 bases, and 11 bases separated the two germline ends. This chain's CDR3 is CASSRQVGNQPQHF. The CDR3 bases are TGTGCCAGCAGCAGACAGGTGGGCAATCAGCCCCAGCATTTT.

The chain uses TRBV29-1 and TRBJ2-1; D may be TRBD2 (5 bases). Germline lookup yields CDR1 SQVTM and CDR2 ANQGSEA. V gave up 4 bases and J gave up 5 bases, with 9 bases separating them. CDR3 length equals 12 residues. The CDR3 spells CSVAGIHNEQFF. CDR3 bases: TGCAGCGTTGCCGGGATTCACAATGAGCAGTTCTTC.

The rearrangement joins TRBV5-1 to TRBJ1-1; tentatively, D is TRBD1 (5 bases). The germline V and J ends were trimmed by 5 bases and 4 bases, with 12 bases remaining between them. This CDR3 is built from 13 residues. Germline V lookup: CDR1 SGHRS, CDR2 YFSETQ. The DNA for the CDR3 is TGCGCCAGCAGGCCGTACGGGGGCACTGAAGCTTTCTTT. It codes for CASRPYGGTEAFF.

The CDR3 here is CASSPGDTEAFF. The CDR3 DNA reads TGTGCCAGCAGCCCCGGGGACACTGAAGCTTTCTTT. The J gene is TRBJ1-1, the V gene TRBV11-3; D call uncertain. The germline V gene encodes CDR1 SGHNT and CDR2 YENEEA. CDR3 length: 12 residues. The V end lost 5 bases, the J end lost 3 bases, and 7 bases lay between the germline ends.

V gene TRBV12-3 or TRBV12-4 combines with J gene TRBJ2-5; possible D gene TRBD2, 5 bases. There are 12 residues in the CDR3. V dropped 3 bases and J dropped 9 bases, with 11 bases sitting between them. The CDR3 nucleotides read TGTGCCAGCAGTTTTGGGAGTAGGGCCCAGTACTTC. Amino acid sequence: CASSFGSRAQYF.

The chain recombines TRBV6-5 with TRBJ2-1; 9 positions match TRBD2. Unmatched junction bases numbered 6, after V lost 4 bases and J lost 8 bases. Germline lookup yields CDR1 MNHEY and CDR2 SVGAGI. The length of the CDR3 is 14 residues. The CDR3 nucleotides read TGTGCCAGCAGTTCTAGCGGGGCCACACATGAGCAGTTCTTC. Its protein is CASSSSGATHEQFF.

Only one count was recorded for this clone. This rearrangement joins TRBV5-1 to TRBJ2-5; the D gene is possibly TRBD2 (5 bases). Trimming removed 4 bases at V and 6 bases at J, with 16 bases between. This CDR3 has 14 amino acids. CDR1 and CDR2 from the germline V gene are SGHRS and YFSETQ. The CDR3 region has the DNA TGCGCCAGCAGCCAAGGACTCTACAATCAGACCCAGTACTTC. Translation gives CASSQGLYNQTQYF.

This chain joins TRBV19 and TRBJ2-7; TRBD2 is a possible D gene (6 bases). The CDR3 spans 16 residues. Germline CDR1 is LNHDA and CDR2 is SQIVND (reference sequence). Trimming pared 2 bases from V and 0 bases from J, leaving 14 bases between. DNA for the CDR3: TGTGCCAGTAGTATATTCGGGGGATCTAGCTCCTACGAGCAGTACTTC. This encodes CASSIFGGSSSYEQYF.

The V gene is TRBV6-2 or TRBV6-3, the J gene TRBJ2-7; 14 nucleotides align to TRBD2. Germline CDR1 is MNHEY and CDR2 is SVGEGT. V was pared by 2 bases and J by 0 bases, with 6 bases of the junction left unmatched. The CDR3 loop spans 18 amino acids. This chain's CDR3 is CASSYPTSGGANSYEQYF. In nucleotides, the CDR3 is TGTGCCAGCAGTTACCCGACTAGCGGGGGGGCTAACTCCTACGAGCAGTACTTC.

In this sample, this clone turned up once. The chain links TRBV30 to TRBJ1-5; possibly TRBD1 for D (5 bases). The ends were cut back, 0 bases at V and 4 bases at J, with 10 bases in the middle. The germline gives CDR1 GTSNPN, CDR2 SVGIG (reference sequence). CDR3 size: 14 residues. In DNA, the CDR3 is TGTGCCTGGAGTGTCAAGGGGTCAAATCAGCCCCAGCATTTT. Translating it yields CAWSVKGSNQPQHF.

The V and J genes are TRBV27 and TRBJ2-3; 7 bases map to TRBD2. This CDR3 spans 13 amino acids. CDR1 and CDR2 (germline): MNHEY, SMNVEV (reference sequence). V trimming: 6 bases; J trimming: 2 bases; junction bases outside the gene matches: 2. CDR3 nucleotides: TGTGCCAGCAGCGGGGGGTACACAGATACGCAGTATTTT. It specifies CASSGGYTDTQYF.

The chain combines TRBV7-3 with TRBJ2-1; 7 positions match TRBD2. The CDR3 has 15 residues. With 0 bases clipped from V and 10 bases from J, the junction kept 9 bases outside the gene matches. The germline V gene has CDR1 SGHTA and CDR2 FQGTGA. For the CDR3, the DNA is TGTGCCAGCAGCTTAACGGGAGAGCGGGGCACGGAGCAGTTCTTC. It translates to CASSLTGERGTEQFF.

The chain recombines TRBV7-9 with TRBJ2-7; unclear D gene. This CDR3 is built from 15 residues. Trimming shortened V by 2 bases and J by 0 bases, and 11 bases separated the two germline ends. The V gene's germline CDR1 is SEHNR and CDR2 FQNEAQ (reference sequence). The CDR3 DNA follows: TGTGCCAGCAGCTTACCCGGCCAGGCCTCCTACGAGCAGTACTTC. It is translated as CASSLPGQASYEQYF.

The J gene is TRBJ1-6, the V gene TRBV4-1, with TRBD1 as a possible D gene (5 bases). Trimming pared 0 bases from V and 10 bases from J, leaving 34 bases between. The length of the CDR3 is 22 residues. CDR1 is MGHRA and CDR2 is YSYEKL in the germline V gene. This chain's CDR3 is CASSQDAQGHPDDGRRRSPLHF. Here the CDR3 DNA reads TGCGCCAGCAGCCAAGATGCCCAGGGTCATCCCGATGACGGCCGGAGAAGATCACCCCTCCACTTT.

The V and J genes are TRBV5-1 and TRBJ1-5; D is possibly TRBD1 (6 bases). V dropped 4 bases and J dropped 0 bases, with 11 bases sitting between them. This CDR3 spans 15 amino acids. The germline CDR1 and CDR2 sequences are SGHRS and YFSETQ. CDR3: CASSPGVYSNQPQHF. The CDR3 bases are TGCGCCAGCAGCCCAGGGGTATATAGCAATCAGCCCCAGCATTTT.

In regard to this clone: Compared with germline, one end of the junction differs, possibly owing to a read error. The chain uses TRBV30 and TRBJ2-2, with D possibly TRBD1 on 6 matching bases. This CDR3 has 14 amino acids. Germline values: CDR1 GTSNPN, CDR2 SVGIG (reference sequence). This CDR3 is CAWSRDTNAGELFF. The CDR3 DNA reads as TGTGCCTGGAGCCGGGACACGAACGCCGGGGAGCTGTTTTTT. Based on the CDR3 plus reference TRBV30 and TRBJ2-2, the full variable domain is SQTIHQWPATLVQPVGSPLSLECTVEGTSNPNLYWYRQAAGRGLQLLFYSVGIGQISSEVPQNLSASRPQDRQFILSSKKLLLSDSGFYLCAWSRDTNAGELFFGEGSRLTVL.

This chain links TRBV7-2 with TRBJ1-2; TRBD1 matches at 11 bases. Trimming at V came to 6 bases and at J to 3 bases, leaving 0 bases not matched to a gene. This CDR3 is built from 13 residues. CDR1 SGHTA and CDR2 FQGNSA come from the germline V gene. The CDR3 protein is CASRGQGDYGYTF. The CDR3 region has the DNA TGTGCCAGCAGGGGACAGGGGGACTATGGCTACACCTTC.

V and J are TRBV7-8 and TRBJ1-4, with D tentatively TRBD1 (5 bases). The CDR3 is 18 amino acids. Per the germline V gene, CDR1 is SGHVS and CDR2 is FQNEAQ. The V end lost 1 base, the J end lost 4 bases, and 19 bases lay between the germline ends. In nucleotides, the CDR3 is TGTGCCAGCAGCTTAGGTACCCCGACAGAGGCTTATAATGAAAAACTGTTTTTT. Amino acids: CASSLGTPTEAYNEKLFF.

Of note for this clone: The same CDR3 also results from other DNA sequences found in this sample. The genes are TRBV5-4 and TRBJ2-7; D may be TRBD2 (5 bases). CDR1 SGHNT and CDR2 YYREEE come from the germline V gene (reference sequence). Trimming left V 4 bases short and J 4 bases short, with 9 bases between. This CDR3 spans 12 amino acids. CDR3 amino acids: CASSQDSYEQYF. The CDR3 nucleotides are TGTGCCAGCAGCCAGGACTCTTACGAGCAGTACTTC.

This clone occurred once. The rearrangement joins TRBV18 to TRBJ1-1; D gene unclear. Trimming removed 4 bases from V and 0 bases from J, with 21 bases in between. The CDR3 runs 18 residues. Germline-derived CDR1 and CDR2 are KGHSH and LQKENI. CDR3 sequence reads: CASSRGSPASVVNTEAFF. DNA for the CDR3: TGTGCCAGCTCACGAGGTTCCCCGGCTTCGGTAGTGAACACTGAAGCTTTCTTT. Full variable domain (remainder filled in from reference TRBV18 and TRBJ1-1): NAGVMQNPRHLVRRRGQEARLRCSPMKGHSHVYWYRQLPEEGLKFMVYLQKENIIDESGMPKERFSAEFPKEGPSILRIQQVVRGDSAAYFCASSRGSPASVVNTEAFFGQGTRLTVV.